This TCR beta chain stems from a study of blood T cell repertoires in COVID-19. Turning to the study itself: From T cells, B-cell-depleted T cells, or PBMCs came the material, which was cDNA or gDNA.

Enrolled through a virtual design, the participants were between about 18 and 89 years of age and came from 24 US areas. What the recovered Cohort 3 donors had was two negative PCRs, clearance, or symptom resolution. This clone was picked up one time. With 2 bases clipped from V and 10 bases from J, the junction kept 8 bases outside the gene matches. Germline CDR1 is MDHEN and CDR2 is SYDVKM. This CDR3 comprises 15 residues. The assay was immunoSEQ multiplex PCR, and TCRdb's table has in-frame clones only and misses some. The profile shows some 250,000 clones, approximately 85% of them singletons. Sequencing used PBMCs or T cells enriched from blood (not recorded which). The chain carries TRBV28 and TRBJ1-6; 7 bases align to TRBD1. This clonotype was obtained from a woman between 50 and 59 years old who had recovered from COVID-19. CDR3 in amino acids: CASSLSSTGRSPLHF. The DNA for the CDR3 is TGTGCCAGCAGTTTAAGTTCGACAGGGAGGTCACCCCTCCACTTT. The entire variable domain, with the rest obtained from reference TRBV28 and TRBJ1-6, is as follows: DVKVTQSSRYLVKRTGEKVFLECVQDMDHENMFWYRQDPGLGLRLIYFSYDVKMKEKGDIPEGYSVSREKKERFSLILESASTNQTSMYLCASSLSSTGRSPLHFGNGTRLTVT.